Sequencing of this T cell receptor (beta chain) was carried out in a study of blood T cell repertoires in COVID-19. Per the original methods: Amplification from reference gene primers served as the basis for estimated nucleated cell counts. The protocol was immunoSEQ multiplex PCR, while the TCRdb copy is restricted to in-frame clones and leaves out a portion. V and J calls and clone size are copied from that table; D and trimming were computed from the DNA. The table has 200,000 to 300,000 clones, about 93% seen once; the top ten hold roughly 0.8%. A Seattle source enrolled patients during active infection and followed them longitudinally. J gave up 0 bases and V 3 bases, and 14 bases lay outside the gene matches. CDR3 length: 18 residues. CDR1 GTSNPN and CDR2 SVGIG come from the germline V gene (reference sequence).

The gene calls are TRBV30 and TRBJ1-3; 7 bases align to TRBD1. The sample taken for sequencing was peripheral blood. This clonotype was sampled from a man in his thirties or forties with COVID-19, enrolled during active disease. CDR3 DNA sequence: TGTGCCTGGAGGGGGACAGCCCAATTCGGAGACTCTGGAAACACCATATATTTT. Translated, it gives CAWRGTAQFGDSGNTIYF.